The 17 T cell receptor beta chains presented below share a single source sample, sequenced in a study of early stage breast cancer tumors. Clones were sequenced by immunoSEQ multiplex PCR, and TCRdb holds only the in-frame ones, with some missing. This sample has about 69,000 clones, with 80% found just once. Sequencing was performed on blood. Receptors were obtained from a person aged 40-50 years with breast cancer.

J is TRBJ2-2 and V is TRBV2; 8 bases map to TRBD2. Germline V gene sequence: CDR1 SNHLY, CDR2 FYNNEI. CDR3 length: 13 amino acids. V shed 6 bases, J shed 7 bases, and the junction held 4 bases outside the gene matches. CDR3 residues: CASRIGTSGELFF. Written as DNA, the CDR3 is TGTGCCAGCAGGATAGGGACTAGCGGGGAGCTGTTTTTT.

The rearrangement joins TRBV30 to TRBJ1-1; D not certain. Per the germline V gene, CDR1 is GTSNPN and CDR2 is SVGIG (reference sequence). The length of the CDR3 is 14 residues. Trimming pared 3 bases from V and 0 bases from J, leaving 11 bases between. The CDR3 nucleotides read TGTGCCTGGAGAGGCGGTTTCATGAACACTGAAGCTTTCTTT. Protein product: CAWRGGFMNTEAFF.

This chain uses TRBV5-4 with TRBJ2-7; D gene ambiguous. The V end was cut by 2 bases, the J end by 0 bases, with 9 bases between. This CDR3 is built from 14 residues. CDR1 SGHNT and CDR2 YYREEE come from the germline V gene (reference sequence). This CDR3 is CASSFFTSSYEQYF. In DNA, the CDR3 is TGTGCCAGCAGCTTTTTCACGAGCTCCTACGAGCAGTACTTC.

The chain recombines TRBV9 with TRBJ1-2, with D possibly matching TRBD1 (5 bases). The V gene's germline CDR1 is SGDLS and CDR2 YYNGEE. This CDR3 has 14 residues. V was shortened by 4 bases and J by 2 bases, with 12 bases between the two germline ends. CDR3 nucleotide sequence: TGTGCCAGCAGCCCAGCAGGGCAGAACTATGGCTACACCTTC. Translated, it gives CASSPAGQNYGYTF. The variable domain in full, completed from reference TRBV9 and TRBJ1-2, reads DSGVTQTPKHLITATGQRVTLRCSPRSGDLSVYWYQQSLDQGLQFLIQYYNGEERAKGNILERFSAQQFPDLHSELNLSSLELGDSALYFCASSPAGQNYGYTFGSGTRLTVV.

The chain carries TRBV6-4 and TRBJ2-3, with 8 bases aligning to TRBD2. The V gene end was trimmed by 6 bases and the J gene end by 5 bases; junction bases not matched to a gene: 10. Germline lookup yields CDR1 MRHNA and CDR2 SNTAGT. CDR3 length equals 15 residues. The CDR3 here is CASRGLVIRGDTQYF. CDR3 bases: TGTGCCAGCAGGGGACTAGTTATTAGAGGAGATACGCAGTATTTT.

J is TRBJ1-1 and V is TRBV15; D gene ambiguous. V lost 5 bases and J lost 0, with 7 bases in between. Germline assignment: CDR1 LNHNV and CDR2 YYDKDF (reference sequence). The CDR3 has 13 residues. The CDR3 here is CATSLGVNTEAFF. The CDR3 region has the DNA TGTGCCACCAGCTTGGGAGTGAACACTGAAGCTTTCTTT.

This clone appeared once. The chain employs TRBV29-1 and TRBJ2-1; D is perhaps TRBD1 or TRBD2 (5 bases each). Germline V lookup: CDR1 SQVTM, CDR2 ANQGSEA. The CDR3 loop spans 15 amino acids. The V gene lost 5 bases and the J gene lost 0 bases, with 14 bases spanning the gap. The CDR3 nucleotides read TGCAGCGTTTCAGGGACCGATAGCTCCTACAATGAGCAGTTCTTC. As protein: CSVSGTDSSYNEQFF.

V is TRBV7-8 and J is TRBJ2-1, with 10 bases fitting TRBD2. With V trimmed by 2 bases and J by 9 bases, 7 bases remained unmatched. The CDR3 is 15 residues long. Germline CDR1 and CDR2: SGHVS and FQNEAQ. The CDR3 nucleotides read TGTGCCAGCAGCTTAACTGGGACTAGCGATGCTGAGCAGTTCTTC. This codes for CASSLTGTSDAEQFF.

The V gene is TRBV28, the J gene TRBJ2-7; the D is unclear. This CDR3 has 11 amino acids. With 4 bases removed from V and 4 bases from J, the gap between germline ends came to 5 bases. Germline assignment: CDR1 MDHEN and CDR2 SYDVKM. The CDR3 region is CASSSGYEQYF. CDR3 nucleotides: TGTGCCAGCAGTTCTGGATACGAGCAGTACTTC.

The rearrangement joins TRBV27 to TRBJ2-5; possibly TRBD1 for D (6 bases). The germline V gene has CDR1 MNHEY and CDR2 SMNVEV (reference sequence). The CDR3 runs to 15 residues. V was shortened by 6 bases and J by 5 bases, with 19 bases between the two germline ends. The CDR3 DNA reads as TGTGCCAGCAGACCCTGGGCCTGGGGGCTTGAGACCCAGTACTTC. Its protein product is CASRPWAWGLETQYF.

This clone turned up a few times. The chain is built from TRBV7-3 and TRBJ2-3, with TRBD2 matching over 10 bases. The CDR3 covers 16 residues. Germline CDR1 is SGHTA and CDR2 is FQGTGA. J was trimmed by 5 bases and V by 2 bases; bases with no gene match: 7. The CDR3 protein is CASSLGRRLAGDTQYF. The CDR3, as DNA: TGTGCCAGCAGCTTAGGAAGGAGACTAGCGGGAGATACGCAGTATTTT.

The chain recombines TRBV6-1 with TRBJ1-1; 7 bases are shared with TRBD1. There are 16 residues in the CDR3. The germline V gene encodes CDR1 MNHNS and CDR2 SASEGT. The V segment lost 0 bases and the J segment 1 base; nucleotides outside the gene matches: 5. DNA of the CDR3: TGTGCCAGCAGTGAAGCCCAGGGGGTACGGAACACTGAAGCTTTCTTT. It specifies CASSEAQGVRNTEAFF.

The chain links TRBV9 to TRBJ2-1, with 8 bases aligning to TRBD2. The trim removed 1 base at V and 5 bases at J, leaving 5 bases unmatched. The CDR3 has 15 residues. The V gene's germline CDR1 is SGDLS and CDR2 YYNGEE. As DNA, the CDR3 is TGTGCCAGCAGCGTACGCGGCGGGAGGAACAATGAGCAGTTCTTC. Protein: CASSVRGGRNNEQFF.

This clone was counted a single time. The chain links TRBV5-5 to TRBJ2-7; D is unresolved. The CDR3 is made up of 12 amino acids. Germline V gene lookup returns CDR1 SGHKS and CDR2 YYEKEE (reference sequence). V lost 4 bases to trimming and J lost 6 bases, with 11 bases between them. CDR3 protein: CASSPHIAEQYF. CDR3 nucleotides: TGTGCCAGCAGCCCCCACATAGCCGAGCAGTACTTC.

CDR3 coding DNA: TGCGCCAGCAGCCGCTCGACAGGGGGTTACTACGAGCAGTACTTC. It encodes CASSRSTGGYYEQYF. V and J are TRBV5-1 and TRBJ2-7, with 9 bases matching TRBD1. V lost 4 bases and J lost 3; bases outside the gene matches: 8. Germline V gene lookup returns CDR1 SGHRS and CDR2 YFSETQ. This CDR3 is 15 amino acids long.

There are a few counts of this clone. This chain links TRBV6-1 with TRBJ1-5; D unresolved. Germline V CDR1 and CDR2: MNHNS, SASEGT. V was clipped by 4 bases and J by 0 bases, with 4 bases between them. This CDR3 region has 13 residues. This CDR3 reads CASSAYSNQPQHF. In DNA form, the CDR3 reads TGTGCCAGCAGTGCCTATAGCAATCAGCCCCAGCATTTT.

The CDR3 coding sequence is TGTGCCAGCAGTTATGGACAGAACTATGGCTACACCTTC. Encoded protein: CASSYGQNYGYTF. This chain links TRBV28 with TRBJ1-2; tentatively, D is TRBD1 (6 bases). The CDR3 is 13 amino acids. Looked up from germline, CDR1 is MDHEN and CDR2 is SYDVKM. Trimming cost V 4 bases and J 2 bases, with 8 bases left between them.